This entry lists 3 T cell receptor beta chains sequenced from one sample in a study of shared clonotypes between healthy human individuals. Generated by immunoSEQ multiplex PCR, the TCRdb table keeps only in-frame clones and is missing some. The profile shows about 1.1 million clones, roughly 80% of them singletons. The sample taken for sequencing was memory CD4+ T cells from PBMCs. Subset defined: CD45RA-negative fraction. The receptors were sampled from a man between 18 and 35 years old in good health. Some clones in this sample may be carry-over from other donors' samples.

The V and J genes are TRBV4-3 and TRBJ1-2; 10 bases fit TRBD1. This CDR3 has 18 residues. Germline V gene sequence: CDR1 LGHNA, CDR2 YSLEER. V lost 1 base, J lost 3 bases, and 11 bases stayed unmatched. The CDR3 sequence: CASSQVQLLGQGDYGYTF. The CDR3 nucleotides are TGCGCCAGCAGCCAAGTTCAACTTTTAGGACAGGGGGACTATGGCTACACCTTC.

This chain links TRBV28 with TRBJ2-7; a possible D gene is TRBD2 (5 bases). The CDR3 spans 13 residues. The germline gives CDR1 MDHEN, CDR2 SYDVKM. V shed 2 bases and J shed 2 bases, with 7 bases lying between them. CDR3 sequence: CASSLDGTYEQYF. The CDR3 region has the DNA TGTGCCAGCAGTTTAGACGGGACCTACGAGCAGTACTTC. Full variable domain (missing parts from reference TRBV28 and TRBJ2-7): DVKVTQSSRYLVKRTGEKVFLECVQDMDHENMFWYRQDPGLGLRLIYFSYDVKMKEKGDIPEGYSVSREKKERFSLILESASTNQTSMYLCASSLDGTYEQYFGPGTRLTVT.

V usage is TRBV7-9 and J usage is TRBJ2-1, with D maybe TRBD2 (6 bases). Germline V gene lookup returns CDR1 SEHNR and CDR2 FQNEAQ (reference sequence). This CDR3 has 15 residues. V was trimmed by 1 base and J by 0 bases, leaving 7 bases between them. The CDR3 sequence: CASSLGRGSYNEQFF. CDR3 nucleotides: TGTGCCAGCAGCTTAGGGCGGGGCTCCTACAATGAGCAGTTCTTC.